Sequencing of this TCR beta chain was carried out in a study of cytomegalovirus exposure and HLA in healthy donors. Germline V CDR1 and CDR2: SGHKS, YYEKEE (reference sequence). The V and J ends lost 0 bases and 4 bases, in that order; junction bases with no gene match: 5. CDR3 size: 15 residues. TCRdb's table, derived via immunoSEQ multiplex PCR, lists solely in-frame clones and lacks some. Of under 400,000 clones detected, over 75% appear once; the ten largest clones hold approximately 0.96%. The sequenced material came from PBMCs. The clonotype was recovered from a man aged 25-40 years in good health and CMV-seronegative. The V call is TRBV5-5, the J call TRBJ1-2; the match to TRBD1 covers 8 bases. CDR3 sequence (DNA): TGTGCCAGCAGCTTGGCAGGGGGCGTAAGCTATGGCTACACCTTC. It is translated as CASSLAGGVSYGYTF.